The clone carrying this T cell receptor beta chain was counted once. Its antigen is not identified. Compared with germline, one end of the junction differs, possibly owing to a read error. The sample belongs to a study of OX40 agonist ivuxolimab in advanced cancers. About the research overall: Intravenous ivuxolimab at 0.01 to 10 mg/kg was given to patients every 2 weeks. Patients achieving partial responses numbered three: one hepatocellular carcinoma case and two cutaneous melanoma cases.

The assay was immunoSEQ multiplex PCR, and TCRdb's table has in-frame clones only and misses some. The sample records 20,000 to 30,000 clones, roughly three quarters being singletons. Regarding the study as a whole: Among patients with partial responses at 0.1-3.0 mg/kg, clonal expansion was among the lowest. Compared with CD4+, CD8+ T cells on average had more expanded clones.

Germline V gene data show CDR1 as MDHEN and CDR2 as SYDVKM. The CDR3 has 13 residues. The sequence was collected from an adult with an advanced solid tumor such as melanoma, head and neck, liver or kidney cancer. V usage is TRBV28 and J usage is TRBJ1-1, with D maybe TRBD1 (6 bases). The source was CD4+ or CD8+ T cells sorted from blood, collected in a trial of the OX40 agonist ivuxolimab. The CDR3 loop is CASSFVGGFSPLF. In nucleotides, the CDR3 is TGTGCCAGCAGTTTCGTGGGGGGCTTTTCCCCCCTCTTT.